Shown below are 19 T cell receptor beta chains from a single sample sequenced in a study of blood T cell repertoires in COVID-19. Using immunoSEQ multiplex PCR, the repertoire was profiled, and TCRdb retains in-frame clones only, with some absent. The repertoire includes roughly 150,000 clones, 70% to 90% of them detected once, and over 4.5% sits in the top ten. Source material: peripheral blood. The receptors come from a human donor in a cohort sampled during active COVID-19.

This chain uses TRBV2 with TRBJ1-1, with a possible D match to TRBD1 (6 bases). The ends were cut back, 5 bases at V and 0 bases at J, with 10 bases in the middle. The CDR3 sequence is 14 residues long. From germline, CDR1 is SNHLY and CDR2 FYNNEI. The CDR3 nucleotides are TGTGCCAGCAGTCGGACAGACGTGAACACTGAAGCTTTCTTT. Its translation is CASSRTDVNTEAFF. The whole variable domain, remainder taken from reference TRBV2 and TRBJ1-1, is EPEVTQTPSHQVTQMGQEVILRCVPISNHLYFYWYRQILGQKVEFLVSFYNNEISEKSEIFDDQFSVERPDGSNFTLKIRSTKLEDSAMYFCASSRTDVNTEAFFGQGTRLTVV.

The chain is built from TRBV27 and TRBJ1-5; D might be TRBD1 (6 bases). This CDR3 comprises 14 residues. CDR1 and CDR2 from the germline V gene are MNHEY and SMNVEV (reference sequence). Trimming left V 5 bases short and J 1 base short, with 9 bases between. DNA for the CDR3: TGTGCCAGCAGTGCCGGACAGAGCAATCAGCCCCAGCATTTT. It specifies CASSAGQSNQPQHF.

The count of this clone is one. The chain is built from TRBV27 and TRBJ2-6; D remains unclear. CDR3 length equals 17 residues. Germline CDR1 is MNHEY and CDR2 is SMNVEV (reference sequence). The V end was cut by 5 bases, the J end by 0 bases, with 14 bases between. The CDR3 region is CASSPHEATSGANVLTF. The DNA for the CDR3 is TGTGCCAGCAGTCCTCATGAGGCCACCTCTGGGGCCAACGTCCTGACTTTC.

This chain joins TRBV3-1 (or the pseudogene TRBV3-2) and TRBJ1-2; tentatively, D is TRBD1 (6 bases). From germline, CDR1 is LGHDT and CDR2 YNNKEL (reference sequence). The CDR3 length is 13 residues. Trimming stripped 4 bases from V and 8 bases from J, with 14 bases between. The CDR3 DNA follows: TGTGCCAGCAGCCCAACCCCCAGGGGCGGCTACACCTTC. Its protein is CASSPTPRGGYTF.

This rearrangement joins TRBV30 to TRBJ2-2; TRBD2 aligns across 9 bases. CDR3 size: 16 residues. Germline values: CDR1 GTSNPN, CDR2 SVGIG (reference sequence). J was trimmed by 5 bases and V by 1 base; bases with no gene match: 8. The CDR3 DNA sequence: TGTGCCTGGAGTGGGTTAGCGGGAGCCTCGACCGGGGAGCTGTTTTTT. Protein: CAWSGLAGASTGELFF.

This chain joins TRBV27 and TRBJ2-1; perhaps TRBD1 as D (5 bases). The germline V gene encodes CDR1 MNHEY and CDR2 SMNVEV (reference sequence). This CDR3 has 15 residues. Trimming stripped 5 bases from V and 10 bases from J, with 21 bases between. CDR3 residues: CASSPTGILQEEQFF. In DNA, the CDR3 is TGTGCCAGCAGTCCCACAGGTATTCTTCAAGAGGAGCAGTTCTTC.

The V gene is TRBV27, the J gene TRBJ2-7, with 7 bases that match TRBD2. This CDR3 has 13 amino acids. The V gene's germline CDR1 is MNHEY and CDR2 SMNVEV (reference sequence). Trimming cost V 0 bases and J 5 bases; bases outside gene matches: 1. CDR3 coding DNA: TGTGCCAGCAGTTTATCGGGACTAAACGAGCAGTACTTC. This encodes CASSLSGLNEQYF.

This clone has just one count. The chain links TRBV6-6 to TRBJ1-1; D not certain. Between the trimmed V and J ends, which lost 8 bases and 2 bases, there was a span of 15 bases. The CDR3 is 14 amino acids. Germline V CDR1 and CDR2: MNHNY, SVGAGI (reference sequence). DNA of the CDR3: TGTGCCAGCGCCCCCCGCGCCCTAAACACTGAAGCTTTCTTT. Translated, it gives CASAPRALNTEAFF.

The genes are TRBV5-1 and TRBJ2-5; 8 positions agree with TRBD1. V lost 2 bases and J lost 4; bases outside the gene matches: 4. Germline V gene lookup returns CDR1 SGHRS and CDR2 YFSETQ. This CDR3 is 14 amino acids long. CDR3 bases: TGCGCCAGCAGCTTTGGACAGGGTCGAGAGACCCAGTACTTC. It translates to CASSFGQGRETQYF.

The chain joins TRBV6-2 or TRBV6-3 to TRBJ2-7, with D perhaps matching TRBD1 (6 bases). Deletions cut 2 bases from V and 3 bases from J, with 11 bases between. CDR1 MNHEY and CDR2 SVGEGT come from the germline V gene. The CDR3 extends over 14 amino acids. The CDR3 reads CASSYKDSNYEQYF. The CDR3, as DNA: TGTGCCAGCAGTTACAAGGACAGCAACTACGAGCAGTACTTC.

The genes are TRBV7-3 and TRBJ1-1; a possible D gene is TRBD1 (5 bases). Trimming removed 4 bases from V and 5 bases from J, with 17 bases in between. This CDR3 comprises 15 residues. The germline V gene encodes CDR1 SGHTA and CDR2 FQGTGA. The CDR3 spells CASSSQAWKRTEAFF. Here the CDR3 DNA reads TGTGCCAGCAGCTCACAGGCTTGGAAGAGGACTGAAGCTTTCTTT.

This chain uses TRBV7-9 with TRBJ2-2; TRBD2 agrees at 11 bases. CDR1 is SEHNR and CDR2 is FQNEAQ in the germline V gene (reference sequence). This CDR3 has 15 residues. The V segment lost 3 bases and the J segment 5 bases; nucleotides outside the gene matches: 2. This CDR3 reads CASSFSSGGTGELFF. CDR3 nucleotide sequence: TGTGCCAGCAGCTTTTCTAGCGGGGGGACCGGGGAGCTGTTTTTT.

This clone has a handful of counts. This chain uses TRBV4-1 with TRBJ2-5; 7 bases line up with TRBD1. Germline V CDR1 and CDR2: MGHRA, YSYEKL. After removal of 5 bases from V and 5 bases from J, the junction contained 8 bases not matched to a gene. This CDR3 region has 14 residues. CDR3 residues: CASSFGPRGETQYF. Here the CDR3 DNA reads TGCGCCAGCAGCTTTGGGCCCAGGGGGGAGACCCAGTACTTC.

The V and J genes are TRBV10-2 and TRBJ1-2; TRBD1 agrees at 8 bases. Germline V gene sequence: CDR1 WSHSY, CDR2 SAAADI. Trimming cost V 6 bases and J 6 bases; bases outside gene matches: 6. The CDR3 loop spans 13 amino acids. Here the CDR3 DNA reads TGCGCCAGCAGAGAGGACAGGGAAAATGGCTACACCTTC. Encoded protein: CASREDRENGYTF.

V gene TRBV4-3 combines with J gene TRBJ1-4, with 8 bases that match TRBD1. CDR1 and CDR2 from the germline V gene are LGHNA and YSLEER. This CDR3 spans 16 amino acids. V was clipped by 0 bases and J by 8 bases; unmatched bases: 8. CDR3 amino acids: CASSQDPGQGGEKLFF. In nucleotides, the CDR3 is TGCGCCAGCAGCCAAGATCCAGGACAGGGTGGGGAAAAACTGTTTTTT.

The chain links TRBV7-3 to TRBJ2-1; 11 positions match TRBD1. Trimming removed 4 bases from V and 5 bases from J; junction bases left unmatched: 4. This CDR3 comprises 15 residues. Germline V gene data show CDR1 as SGHTA and CDR2 as FQGTGA. This CDR3 is CASSSGTGGHNEQFF. As DNA, the CDR3 is TGTGCCAGCAGCTCGGGGACAGGGGGACACAATGAGCAGTTCTTC.

This sequence joins TRBV6-6 and TRBJ2-3, with 8 bases matching TRBD1. V shed 5 bases and J 1 base; nucleotides not matched to a gene: 8. Germline CDR1 reads MNHNY; CDR2 reads SVGAGI (reference sequence). The CDR3 totals 16 residues. CDR3 DNA: TGTGCCAGCAGTCGCCCACAGGGGGTTGGCACAGATACGCAGTATTTT. Its protein product is CASSRPQGVGTDTQYF.

The chain employs TRBV5-1 and TRBJ1-4; 7 nucleotides agree with TRBD1. From germline, CDR1 is SGHRS and CDR2 YFSETQ. The CDR3 length is 15 residues. Trimming cost V 5 bases and J 8 bases; bases outside gene matches: 12. The CDR3, as DNA: TGCGCCAGCAGACGTCACCGGGACAGTGGGGAAAAACTGTTTTTT. Protein: CASRRHRDSGEKLFF. The variable domain in full, with the rest retrieved from reference TRBV5-1 and TRBJ1-4, is KAGVTQTPRYLIKTRGQQVTLSCSPISGHRSVSWYQQTPGQGLQFLFEYFSETQRNKGNFPGRFSGRQFSNSRSEMNVSTLELGDSALYLCASRRHRDSGEKLFFGSGTQLSVL.

V and J are TRBV4-2 and TRBJ1-6; the D gene is possibly TRBD1 (6 bases). Looked up from germline, CDR1 is LGHNA and CDR2 is YNFKEQ. V was pared by 0 bases and J by 9 bases, with 21 bases between. The CDR3 contains 18 residues. The DNA for the CDR3 is TGTGCCAGCAGCCAAGACCACCAAATGACCGGACAGTCTTCACCCCTCCACTTT. It codes for CASSQDHQMTGQSSPLHF.